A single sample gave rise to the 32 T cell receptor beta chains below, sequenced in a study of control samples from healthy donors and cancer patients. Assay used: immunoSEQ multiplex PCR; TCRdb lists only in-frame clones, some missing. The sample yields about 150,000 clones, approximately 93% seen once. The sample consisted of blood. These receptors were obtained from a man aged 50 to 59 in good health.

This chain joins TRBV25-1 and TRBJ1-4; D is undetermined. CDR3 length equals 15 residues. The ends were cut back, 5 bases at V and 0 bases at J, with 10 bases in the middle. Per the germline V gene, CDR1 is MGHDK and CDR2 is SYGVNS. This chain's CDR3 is CASSWAGATNEKLFF. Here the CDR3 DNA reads TGTGCCAGCAGTTGGGCGGGTGCAACTAATGAAAAACTGTTTTTT.

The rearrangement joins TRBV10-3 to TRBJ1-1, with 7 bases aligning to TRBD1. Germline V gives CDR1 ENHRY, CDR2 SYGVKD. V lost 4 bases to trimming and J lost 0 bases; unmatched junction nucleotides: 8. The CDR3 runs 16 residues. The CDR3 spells CAISAVRGGMNTEAFF. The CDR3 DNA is TGTGCCATCAGTGCGGTCAGGGGGGGCATGAACACTGAAGCTTTCTTT.

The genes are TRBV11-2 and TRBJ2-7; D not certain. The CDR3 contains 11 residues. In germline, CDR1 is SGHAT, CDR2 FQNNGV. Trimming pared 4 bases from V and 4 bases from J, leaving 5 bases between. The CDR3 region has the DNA TGTGCCAGCAGCTCGCAATACGAGCAGTACTTC. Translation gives CASSSQYEQYF.

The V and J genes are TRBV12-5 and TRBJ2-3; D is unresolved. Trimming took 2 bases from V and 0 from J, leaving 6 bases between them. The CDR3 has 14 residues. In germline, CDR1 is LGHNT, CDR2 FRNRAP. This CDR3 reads CASGLSLSTDTQYF. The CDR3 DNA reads TGTGCTAGTGGTTTGTCCCTTAGCACAGATACGCAGTATTTT.

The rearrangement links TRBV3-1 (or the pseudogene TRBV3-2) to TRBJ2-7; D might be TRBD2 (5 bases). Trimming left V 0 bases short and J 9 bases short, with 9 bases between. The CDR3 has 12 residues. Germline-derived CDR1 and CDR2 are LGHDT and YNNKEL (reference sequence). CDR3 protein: CASSQEARAQYF. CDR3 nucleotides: TGTGCCAGCAGCCAAGAAGCGAGGGCGCAGTACTTC.

CDR3 nucleotides: TGTGCCAGCAGCGAGCGACAGGGGGCCGATTACGAGCAGTACTTC. It specifies CASSERQGADYEQYF. V gene TRBV9 combines with J gene TRBJ2-7; 10 bases fit TRBD1. CDR1 and CDR2 (germline): SGDLS, YYNGEE. The CDR3 consists of 15 residues. V lost 3 bases to trimming and J lost 4 bases; unmatched junction nucleotides: 7.

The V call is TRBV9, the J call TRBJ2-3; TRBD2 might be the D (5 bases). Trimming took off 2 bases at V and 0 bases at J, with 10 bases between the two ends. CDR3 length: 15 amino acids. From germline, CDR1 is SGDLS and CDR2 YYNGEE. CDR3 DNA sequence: TGTGCCAGCAGCGTGAGCGGTGAGAGCACAGATACGCAGTATTTT. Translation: CASSVSGESTDTQYF.

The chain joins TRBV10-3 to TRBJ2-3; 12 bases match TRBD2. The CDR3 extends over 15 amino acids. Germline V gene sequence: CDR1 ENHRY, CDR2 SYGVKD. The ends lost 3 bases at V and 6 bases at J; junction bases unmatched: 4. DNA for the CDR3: TGTGCCATCAGTGACGGCGGACTAGCGGGGGATACGCAGTATTTT. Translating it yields CAISDGGLAGDTQYF.

CDR3 region: CASSLEEEYGYTF. The CDR3 nucleotides read TGTGCCAGCAGCTTAGAGGAGGAGTATGGCTACACCTTC. V gene TRBV7-6 combines with J gene TRBJ1-2; D gene ambiguous. Trimming pared 1 base from V and 5 bases from J, leaving 8 bases between. From germline, CDR1 is SGHVS and CDR2 FNYEAQ. CDR3 size: 13 residues.

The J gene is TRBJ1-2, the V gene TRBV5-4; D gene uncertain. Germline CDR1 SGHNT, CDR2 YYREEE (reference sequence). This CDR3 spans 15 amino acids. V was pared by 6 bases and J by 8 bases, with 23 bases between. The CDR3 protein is CASTPGGRKIGGYTF. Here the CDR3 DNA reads TGTGCCAGCACCCCTGGCGGACGGAAGATCGGGGGCTACACCTTC.

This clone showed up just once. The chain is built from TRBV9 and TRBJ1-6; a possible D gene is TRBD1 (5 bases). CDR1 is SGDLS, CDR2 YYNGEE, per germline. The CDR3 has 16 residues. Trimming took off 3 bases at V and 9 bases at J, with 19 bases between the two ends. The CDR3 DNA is TGTGCCAGCAGCGCCCTCGGGGGGGGTTGGAGTTCACCCCTCCACTTT. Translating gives CASSALGGGWSSPLHF.

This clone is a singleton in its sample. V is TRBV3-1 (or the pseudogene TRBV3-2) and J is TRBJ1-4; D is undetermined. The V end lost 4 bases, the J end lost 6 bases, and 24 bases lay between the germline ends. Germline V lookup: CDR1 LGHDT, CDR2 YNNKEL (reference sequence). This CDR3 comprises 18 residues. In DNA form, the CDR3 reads TGTGCCAGCAGCCCCATTTGGCGAGGAACCGGTCTTGATGAAAAACTGTTTTTT. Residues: CASSPIWRGTGLDEKLFF.

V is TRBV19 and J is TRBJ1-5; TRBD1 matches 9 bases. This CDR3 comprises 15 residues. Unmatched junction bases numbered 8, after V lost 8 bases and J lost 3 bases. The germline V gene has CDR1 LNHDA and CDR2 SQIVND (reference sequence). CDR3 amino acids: CASRPGTGPNQPQHF. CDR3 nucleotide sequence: TGTGCCAGTCGCCCCGGGACAGGGCCCAATCAGCCCCAGCATTTT.

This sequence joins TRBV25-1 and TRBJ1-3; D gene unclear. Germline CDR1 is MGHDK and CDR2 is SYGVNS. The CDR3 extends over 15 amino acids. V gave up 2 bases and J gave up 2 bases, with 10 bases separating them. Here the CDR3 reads CASSESGEAGNTIYF. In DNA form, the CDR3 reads TGTGCCAGCAGTGAAAGCGGGGAAGCTGGAAACACCATATATTTT.

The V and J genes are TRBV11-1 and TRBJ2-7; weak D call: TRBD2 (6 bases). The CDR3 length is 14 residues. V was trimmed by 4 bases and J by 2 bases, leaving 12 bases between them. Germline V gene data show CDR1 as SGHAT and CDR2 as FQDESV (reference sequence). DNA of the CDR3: TGTGCCAGCAGCTGGAGGGTCTCCACCTACGAGCAGTACTTC. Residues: CASSWRVSTYEQYF.

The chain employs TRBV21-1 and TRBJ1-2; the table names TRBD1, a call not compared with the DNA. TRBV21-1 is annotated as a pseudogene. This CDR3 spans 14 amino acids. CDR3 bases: TGTGCCAGCAGCTTCCGGGACAGGGGGAATGGCTACACCTTC. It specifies CASSFRDRGNGYTF.

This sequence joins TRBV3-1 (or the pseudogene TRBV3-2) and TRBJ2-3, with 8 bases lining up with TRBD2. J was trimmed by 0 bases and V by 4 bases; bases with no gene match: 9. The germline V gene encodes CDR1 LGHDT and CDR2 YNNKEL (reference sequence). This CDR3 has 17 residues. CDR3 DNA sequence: TGTGCCAGCAGCCCCAATCCTAGGACTAGCAGCACAGATACGCAGTATTTT. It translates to CASSPNPRTSSTDTQYF.

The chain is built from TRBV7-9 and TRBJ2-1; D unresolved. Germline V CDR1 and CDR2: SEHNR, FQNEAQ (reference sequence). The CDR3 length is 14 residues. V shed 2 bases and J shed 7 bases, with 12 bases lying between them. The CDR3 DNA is TGTGCCAGCAGCTTAAGGGTATCTAGAAATGAGCAGTTCTTC. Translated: CASSLRVSRNEQFF.

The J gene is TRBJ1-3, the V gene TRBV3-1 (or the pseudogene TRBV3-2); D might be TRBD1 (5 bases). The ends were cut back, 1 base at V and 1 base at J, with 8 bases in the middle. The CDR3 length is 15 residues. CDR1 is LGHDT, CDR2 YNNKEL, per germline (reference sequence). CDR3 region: CASSQGDLSGNTIYF. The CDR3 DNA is TGTGCCAGCAGCCAAGGGGACCTGTCTGGAAACACCATATATTTT.

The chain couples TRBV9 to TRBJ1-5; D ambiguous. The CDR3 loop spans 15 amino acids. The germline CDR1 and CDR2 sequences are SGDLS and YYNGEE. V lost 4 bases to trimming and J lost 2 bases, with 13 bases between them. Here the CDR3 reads CASSYSDNGNQPQHF. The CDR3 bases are TGTGCCAGCAGCTACTCAGACAACGGCAATCAGCCCCAGCATTTT.

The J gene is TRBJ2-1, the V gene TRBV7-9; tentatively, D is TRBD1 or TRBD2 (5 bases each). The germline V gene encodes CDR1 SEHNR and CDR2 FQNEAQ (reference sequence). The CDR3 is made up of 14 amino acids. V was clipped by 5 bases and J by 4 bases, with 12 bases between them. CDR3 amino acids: CASSVGRNYNEQFF. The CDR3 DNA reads TGTGCCAGCAGCGTGGGACGGAATTACAATGAGCAGTTCTTC.

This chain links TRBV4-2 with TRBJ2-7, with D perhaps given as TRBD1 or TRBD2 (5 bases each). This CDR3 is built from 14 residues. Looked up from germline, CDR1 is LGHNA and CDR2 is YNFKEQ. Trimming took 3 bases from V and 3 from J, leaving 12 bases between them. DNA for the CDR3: TGTGCCAGCAGCCAGGGGGTGGGTTACTACGAGCAGTACTTC. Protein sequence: CASSQGVGYYEQYF.

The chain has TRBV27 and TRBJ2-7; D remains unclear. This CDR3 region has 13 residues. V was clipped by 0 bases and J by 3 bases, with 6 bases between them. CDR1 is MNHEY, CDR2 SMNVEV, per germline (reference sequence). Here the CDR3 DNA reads TGTGCCAGCAGTTTATCACGAAGCTACGAGCAGTACTTC. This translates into CASSLSRSYEQYF.

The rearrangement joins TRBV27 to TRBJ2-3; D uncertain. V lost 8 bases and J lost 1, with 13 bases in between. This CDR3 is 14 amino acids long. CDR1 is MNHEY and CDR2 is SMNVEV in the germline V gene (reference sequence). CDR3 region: CASGGPLGTDTQYF. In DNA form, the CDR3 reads TGTGCCAGCGGCGGACCTCTCGGCACAGATACGCAGTATTTT.

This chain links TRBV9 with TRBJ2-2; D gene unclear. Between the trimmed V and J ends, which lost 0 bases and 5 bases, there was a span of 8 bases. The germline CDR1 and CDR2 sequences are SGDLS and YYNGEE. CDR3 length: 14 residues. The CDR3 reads CASSVEGKTGELFF. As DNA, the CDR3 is TGTGCCAGCAGCGTAGAGGGTAAAACCGGGGAGCTGTTTTTT.

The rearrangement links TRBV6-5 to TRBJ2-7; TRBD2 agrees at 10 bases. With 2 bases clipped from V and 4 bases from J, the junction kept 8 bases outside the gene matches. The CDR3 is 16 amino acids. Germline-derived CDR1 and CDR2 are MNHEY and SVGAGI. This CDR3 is CASSYTSSGRTYEQYF. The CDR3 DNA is TGTGCCAGCAGTTACACCAGTAGCGGGAGGACTTACGAGCAGTACTTC.

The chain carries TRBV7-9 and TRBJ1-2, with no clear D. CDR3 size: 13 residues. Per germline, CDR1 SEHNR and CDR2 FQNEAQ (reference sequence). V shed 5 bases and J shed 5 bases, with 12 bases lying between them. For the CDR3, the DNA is TGTGCCAGCAGCGAAGACCAGTGGTATGGCTACACCTTC. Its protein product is CASSEDQWYGYTF.

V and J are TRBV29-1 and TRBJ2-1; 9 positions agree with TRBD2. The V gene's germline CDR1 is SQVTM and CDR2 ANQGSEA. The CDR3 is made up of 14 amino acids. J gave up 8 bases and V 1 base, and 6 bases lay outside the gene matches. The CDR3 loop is CSVEGREGRYEQFF. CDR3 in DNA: TGCAGCGTTGAAGGGCGGGAGGGCCGGTATGAGCAGTTCTTC.

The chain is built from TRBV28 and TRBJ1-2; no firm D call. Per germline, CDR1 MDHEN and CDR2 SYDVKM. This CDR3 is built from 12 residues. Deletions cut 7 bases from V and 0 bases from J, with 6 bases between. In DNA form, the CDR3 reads TGTGCCAGCATGCTTTCTAACTATGGCTACACCTTC. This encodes CASMLSNYGYTF.

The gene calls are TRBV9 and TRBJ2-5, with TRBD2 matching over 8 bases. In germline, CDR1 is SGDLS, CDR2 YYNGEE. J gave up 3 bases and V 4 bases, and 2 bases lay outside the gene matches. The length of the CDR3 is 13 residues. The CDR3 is CASSLSGKETQYF. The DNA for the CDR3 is TGTGCCAGCAGCCTTAGCGGGAAAGAGACCCAGTACTTC.

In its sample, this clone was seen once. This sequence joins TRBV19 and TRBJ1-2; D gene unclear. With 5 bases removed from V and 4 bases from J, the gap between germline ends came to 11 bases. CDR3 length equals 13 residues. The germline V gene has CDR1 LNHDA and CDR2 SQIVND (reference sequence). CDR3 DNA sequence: TGTGCCAGTAGTCCCGCAGGCGGCTATGGCTACACCTTC. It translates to CASSPAGGYGYTF.

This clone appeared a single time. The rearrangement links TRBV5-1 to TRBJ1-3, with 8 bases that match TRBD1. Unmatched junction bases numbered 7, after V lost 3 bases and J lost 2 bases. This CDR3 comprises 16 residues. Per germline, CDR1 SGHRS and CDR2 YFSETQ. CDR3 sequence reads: CASSSLQGEAGNTIYF. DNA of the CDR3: TGCGCCAGCAGCTCCTTACAGGGGGAGGCTGGAAACACCATATATTTT.